The 16 T cell receptor beta chains reported below all come from one sample, sequenced in a study of blood T cell repertoires in COVID-19. Repertoires were generated with immunoSEQ multiplex PCR, while TCRdb's copy carries only in-frame clones and drops some. The sample records 55,000 to 80,000 clones, around 89% being singletons. Sequenced input: peripheral blood. All receptors come from a man aged 50 to 60 with acute or convalescent COVID-19.

The CDR3 coding sequence is TGTGCCAGCCTGCGGACAGGAAACACTGAAGCTTTCTTT. Translation gives CASLRTGNTEAFF. The chain joins TRBV18 to TRBJ1-1; 7 nucleotides line up with TRBD1. Germline-derived CDR1 and CDR2 are KGHSH and LQKENI. V was clipped by 8 bases and J by 2 bases; unmatched bases: 5. The CDR3 length is 13 residues.

This chain connects TRBV5-6 to TRBJ1-3; D gene uncertain. V was cut by 0 bases and J by 0 bases, with 7 bases left in between. The CDR3 spans 15 residues. Germline loops: CDR1 SGHDT, CDR2 YYEEEE. The CDR3 nucleotides read TGTGCCAGCAGCTTGGACGGTATCTCTGGAAACACCATATATTTT. Encoded protein: CASSLDGISGNTIYF.

This chain connects TRBV24-1 to TRBJ2-1; D is unclear. The CDR3 totals 14 residues. Germline CDR1 KGHDR, CDR2 SFDVKD. V was shortened by 4 bases and J by 5 bases, with 11 bases between the two germline ends. The CDR3: CATSEPRRDNEQFF. The CDR3 DNA is TGTGCCACCAGTGAACCCCGACGGGACAATGAGCAGTTCTTC.

The chain combines TRBV7-9 with TRBJ2-3; weak D call: TRBD2 (7 bases). Per germline, CDR1 SEHNR and CDR2 FQNEAQ (reference sequence). V was clipped by 4 bases and J by 3 bases, with 17 bases between them. The CDR3 length is 16 residues. The CDR3 loop is CASSSDQGGGTDTQYF. As DNA, the CDR3 is TGTGCCAGCAGCTCAGATCAGGGAGGGGGGACAGATACGCAGTATTTT.

The genes are TRBV12-5 and TRBJ1-1; no reliable D call. This CDR3 has 15 residues. The V gene lost 1 base and the J gene lost 9 bases, with 18 bases spanning the gap. The germline CDR1 and CDR2 sequences are LGHNT and FRNRAP. The CDR3 sequence is CASGLARPTANKAFF. Written as DNA, the CDR3 is TGTGCTAGTGGTTTGGCACGGCCCACAGCCAATAAAGCTTTCTTT.

V usage is TRBV3-1 (or the pseudogene TRBV3-2) and J usage is TRBJ2-3, with D possibly TRBD1 on 5 matching bases. Germline lookup yields CDR1 LGHDT and CDR2 YNNKEL (reference sequence). Trimming took off 1 base at V and 2 bases at J, with 10 bases between the two ends. This CDR3 contains 15 residues. The CDR3 nucleotides read TGTGCCAGCAGCCAAGTTCGACAGTACACAGATACGCAGTATTTT. This translates into CASSQVRQYTDTQYF.

This sequence joins TRBV30 and TRBJ1-1; D remains unclear. V shed 5 bases and J shed 0 bases, with 10 bases lying between them. This CDR3 region has 13 residues. Germline assignment: CDR1 GTSNPN and CDR2 SVGIG (reference sequence). The DNA of the CDR3 is TGTGCCTGGGTAGAGCCCATGAACACTGAAGCTTTCTTT. This translates into CAWVEPMNTEAFF.

This clone came up once. The chain recombines TRBV3-1 (or the pseudogene TRBV3-2) with TRBJ1-4, with TRBD1 identical over 10 bases. CDR3 length equals 20 residues. Germline V gene sequence: CDR1 LGHDT, CDR2 YNNKEL (reference sequence). V trimming: 1 base; J trimming: 7 bases; junction bases outside the gene matches: 18. This CDR3 reads CASSQVGYLWDRGLGEKLFF. CDR3 bases: TGTGCCAGCAGCCAAGTAGGGTATCTTTGGGACAGGGGTTTAGGTGAAAAACTGTTTTTT.

This sequence joins TRBV19 and TRBJ2-2; 15 bases are a match to TRBD2. The CDR3 contains 18 residues. The germline CDR1 and CDR2 sequences are LNHDA and SQIVND (reference sequence). The trim removed 4 bases at V and 4 bases at J, leaving 7 bases unmatched. The CDR3 spells CASSTGLAGGPGTGELFF. The CDR3 coding sequence is TGTGCCAGTAGTACAGGACTAGCGGGAGGGCCGGGCACCGGGGAGCTGTTTTTT.

This chain uses TRBV28 with TRBJ1-2; TRBD1 aligns across 10 bases. This CDR3 comprises 16 residues. From germline, CDR1 is MDHEN and CDR2 SYDVKM. The trim removed 4 bases at V and 4 bases at J, leaving 9 bases unmatched. CDR3 DNA: TGTGCCAGCAGTTCGAGAGGACAGGGGGACATCTATGGCTACACCTTC. It encodes CASSSRGQGDIYGYTF.

The V call is TRBV7-9, the J call TRBJ1-3; 8 bases align to TRBD1. V was pared by 4 bases and J by 2 bases, with 10 bases of the junction left unmatched. Germline CDR1 and CDR2: SEHNR and FQNEAQ (reference sequence). This CDR3 is built from 17 residues. CDR3 sequence (DNA): TGTGCCAGCAGCTCACCCAGCGACAGGGGCGCTGGAAACACCATATATTTT. Translated: CASSSPSDRGAGNTIYF.

The chain is built from TRBV5-1 and TRBJ1-1; 8 bases are a match to TRBD1. Germline CDR1 and CDR2: SGHRS and YFSETQ. V gave up 4 bases and J gave up 5 bases; unmatched junction bases: 10. The CDR3 is 15 amino acids. The CDR3 nucleotides read TGCGCCAGCAGCGAAAGGACAGGGACGAGGACTGAAGCTTTCTTT. Translation: CASSERTGTRTEAFF.

The chain recombines TRBV7-2 with TRBJ2-2; D gene unclear. Looked up from germline, CDR1 is SGHTA and CDR2 is FQGNSA. With 2 bases removed from V and 3 bases from J, the gap between germline ends came to 7 bases. This CDR3 comprises 14 residues. CDR3 protein: CASSLISYTGELFF. The CDR3 DNA follows: TGTGCCAGCAGCTTAATCAGTTACACCGGGGAGCTGTTTTTT.

This chain joins TRBV19 and TRBJ2-5; 7 bases are shared with TRBD1. In germline, CDR1 is LNHDA, CDR2 SQIVND (reference sequence). Trimming took 5 bases from V and 2 from J; bases not matched to a gene: 5. This CDR3 region has 14 residues. The CDR3 coding sequence is TGTGCCAGTAGTGCACGGACAGGACAAGAGACCCAGTACTTC. This gives the protein CASSARTGQETQYF.

The chain links TRBV9 to TRBJ2-1, with 9 bases fitting TRBD2. CDR3 size: 18 residues. Germline V lookup: CDR1 SGDLS, CDR2 YYNGEE. J was trimmed by 4 bases and V by 0 bases; bases with no gene match: 11. The CDR3 here is CASSVVGGLAGSYNEQFF. The CDR3 DNA sequence: TGTGCCAGCAGCGTAGTTGGCGGCCTAGCGGGATCTTACAATGAGCAGTTCTTC.

This clone was counted a single time. This chain links TRBV10-2 with TRBJ1-6; no definite D call. There are 14 residues in the CDR3. Germline V gene data show CDR1 as WSHSY and CDR2 as SAAADI. The germline V and J ends were trimmed by 6 bases and 7 bases, with 13 bases remaining between them. The CDR3 region is CASREGGRNSPLHF. The DNA of the CDR3 is TGCGCCAGCAGGGAGGGAGGAAGGAATTCACCCCTCCACTTT.